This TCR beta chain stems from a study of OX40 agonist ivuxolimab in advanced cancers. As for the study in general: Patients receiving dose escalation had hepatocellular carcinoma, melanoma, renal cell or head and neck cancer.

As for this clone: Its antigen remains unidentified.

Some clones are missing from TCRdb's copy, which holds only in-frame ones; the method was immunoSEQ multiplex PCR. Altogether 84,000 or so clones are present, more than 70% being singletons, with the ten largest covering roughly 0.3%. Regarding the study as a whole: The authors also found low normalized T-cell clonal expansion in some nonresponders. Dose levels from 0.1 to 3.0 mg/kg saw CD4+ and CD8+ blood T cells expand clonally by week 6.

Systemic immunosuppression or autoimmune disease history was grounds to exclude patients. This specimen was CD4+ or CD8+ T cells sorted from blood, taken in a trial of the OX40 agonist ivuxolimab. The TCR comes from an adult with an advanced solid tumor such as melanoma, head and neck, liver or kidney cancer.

The CDR3 is CASSMFGTGGVNTEAFF. The CDR3 bases are TGTGCCAGTAGTATGTTCGGGACAGGGGGTGTGAACACTGAAGCTTTCTTT. The chain recombines TRBV19 with TRBJ1-1; 11 positions match TRBD1. The germline V gene encodes CDR1 LNHDA and CDR2 SQIVND (reference sequence). The V segment lost 3 bases and the J segment 0 bases; nucleotides outside the gene matches: 6. The CDR3 length is 17 residues.